This T cell receptor (beta chain) was identified in a study of blood T cell repertoires in COVID-19. The wider study: Acute and convalescent COVID-19 specimens originated in the United States, Italy and Spain. In each case, the material was cDNA or gDNA derived from T cells, B-cell-depleted T cells, or PBMCs.

Per the study methods: Reference gene primer amplification in the assay estimated nucleated cell counts. This table comes from immunoSEQ multiplex PCR, and its TCRdb copy is limited to in-frame clones, with some not included. V and J calls plus clone size are reproduced from that table; the DNA served to infer D and trimming. The sample yields around 200,000 clones, around 84% seen once. CDR1 is LGHDT, CDR2 YNNKEL, per germline (reference sequence). The V end lost 4 bases, the J end lost 5 bases, and 20 bases lay between the germline ends. The CDR3 sequence is 17 residues long. The chain links TRBV3-1 (or the pseudogene TRBV3-2) to TRBJ2-2; possible D gene TRBD1, 6 bases. The receptor was isolated from a woman older than 75 with active or convalescent COVID-19. Sequencing was done on a sample of peripheral blood. The CDR3 DNA reads TGTGCCAGCAGCCCACAAAAGGGGGAATTGGAAACCGGGGAGCTGTTTTTT. This codes for CASSPQKGELETGELFF.